This T cell receptor beta chain comes out of a study of shared T cell receptors in the human thymus. Measured with immunoSEQ multiplex PCR; TCRdb has only the in-frame clones, and not every one. The sample has roughly 700,000 clones; over 75% are singletons. V lost 5 bases to trimming and J lost 6 bases; unmatched junction nucleotides: 13. Looked up from germline, CDR1 is MDHEN and CDR2 is SYDVKM. The CDR3 length is 16 residues. The sample was also linked to a second study, of human thymus T cells.

The receptor comes from a boy younger than two with a congenital heart defect. The chain combines TRBV28 with TRBJ1-5; TRBD1 aligns across 7 bases. The sample was thymocytes. CDR3: CASSHWGPGGSQPQHF. The CDR3 bases are TGTGCCAGCAGTCATTGGGGTCCAGGGGGTAGTCAGCCCCAGCATTTT.